This T cell receptor (beta chain) was sequenced in a study of shared clonotypes between healthy human individuals. Study-level findings and limits: Sampling involved blood alone; tissue repertoires likely differ.

Every one of the donors was a Caucasian adult that lived in Nashville, Tennessee. Genomic DNA, for the unsorted samples, came from 75 million to 95 million PBMCs. The table came from immunoSEQ multiplex PCR; TCRdb's copy has only in-frame clones and leaves some out. The sample lists roughly 450,000 clones, 75% to 85% occurring once. Comments on this clone: Its specificity is unknown.

V dropped 8 bases and J dropped 5; count of bases not matched to a gene: 9. The CDR3 sequence is 14 residues long. The germline V gene has CDR1 LNHDA and CDR2 SQIVND (reference sequence). The sample was PBMCs. This clonotype was sampled from a woman aged 40 to 50 in good health. Some clones in this sample may be carry-over from other donors' samples. The chain is built from TRBV19 and TRBJ2-5; 9 bases map to TRBD2. CDR3 DNA: TGTGCCAGTGCTGGCGGGAGGGCCCACGAGACCCAGTACTTC. Translated, it gives CASAGGRAHETQYF.